This TCR beta chain was captured in a study of blood T cell repertoires in COVID-19. About the research overall: There were acute and convalescent COVID-19 samples, and they came from the United States, Italy and Spain. The analysed material was cDNA or gDNA that came from T cells, B-cell-depleted T cells, or PBMCs.

Seattle patient enrollment occurred during active infection, with longitudinal follow-up thereafter. Authors' methods: Amplification with reference gene primers provided the estimates of nucleated cell counts. Here immunoSEQ multiplex PCR was the method, and the copy in TCRdb shows in-frame clones only, minus some. Clone size and V and J calls were adopted from that table, with D and trimming inferred from the DNA. The table lists 250,000 or so clones, around 90% of them singletons. Details on this clone: Other DNA sequences of this sample code for an identical CDR3.

In germline, CDR1 is SGHTA, CDR2 FQGNSA. This CDR3 comprises 15 residues. Trimming cost V 4 bases and J 0 bases; bases outside gene matches: 4. Sequenced sample: peripheral blood. The origin of this receptor is a woman in her sixties with COVID-19, enrolled during active disease. This chain joins TRBV7-2 and TRBJ1-1; 8 bases are shared with TRBD1. DNA of the CDR3: TGTGCCAGCAGCTGGGACAGGAGGTTGAACACTGAAGCTTTCTTT. This sequence encodes CASSWDRRLNTEAFF.